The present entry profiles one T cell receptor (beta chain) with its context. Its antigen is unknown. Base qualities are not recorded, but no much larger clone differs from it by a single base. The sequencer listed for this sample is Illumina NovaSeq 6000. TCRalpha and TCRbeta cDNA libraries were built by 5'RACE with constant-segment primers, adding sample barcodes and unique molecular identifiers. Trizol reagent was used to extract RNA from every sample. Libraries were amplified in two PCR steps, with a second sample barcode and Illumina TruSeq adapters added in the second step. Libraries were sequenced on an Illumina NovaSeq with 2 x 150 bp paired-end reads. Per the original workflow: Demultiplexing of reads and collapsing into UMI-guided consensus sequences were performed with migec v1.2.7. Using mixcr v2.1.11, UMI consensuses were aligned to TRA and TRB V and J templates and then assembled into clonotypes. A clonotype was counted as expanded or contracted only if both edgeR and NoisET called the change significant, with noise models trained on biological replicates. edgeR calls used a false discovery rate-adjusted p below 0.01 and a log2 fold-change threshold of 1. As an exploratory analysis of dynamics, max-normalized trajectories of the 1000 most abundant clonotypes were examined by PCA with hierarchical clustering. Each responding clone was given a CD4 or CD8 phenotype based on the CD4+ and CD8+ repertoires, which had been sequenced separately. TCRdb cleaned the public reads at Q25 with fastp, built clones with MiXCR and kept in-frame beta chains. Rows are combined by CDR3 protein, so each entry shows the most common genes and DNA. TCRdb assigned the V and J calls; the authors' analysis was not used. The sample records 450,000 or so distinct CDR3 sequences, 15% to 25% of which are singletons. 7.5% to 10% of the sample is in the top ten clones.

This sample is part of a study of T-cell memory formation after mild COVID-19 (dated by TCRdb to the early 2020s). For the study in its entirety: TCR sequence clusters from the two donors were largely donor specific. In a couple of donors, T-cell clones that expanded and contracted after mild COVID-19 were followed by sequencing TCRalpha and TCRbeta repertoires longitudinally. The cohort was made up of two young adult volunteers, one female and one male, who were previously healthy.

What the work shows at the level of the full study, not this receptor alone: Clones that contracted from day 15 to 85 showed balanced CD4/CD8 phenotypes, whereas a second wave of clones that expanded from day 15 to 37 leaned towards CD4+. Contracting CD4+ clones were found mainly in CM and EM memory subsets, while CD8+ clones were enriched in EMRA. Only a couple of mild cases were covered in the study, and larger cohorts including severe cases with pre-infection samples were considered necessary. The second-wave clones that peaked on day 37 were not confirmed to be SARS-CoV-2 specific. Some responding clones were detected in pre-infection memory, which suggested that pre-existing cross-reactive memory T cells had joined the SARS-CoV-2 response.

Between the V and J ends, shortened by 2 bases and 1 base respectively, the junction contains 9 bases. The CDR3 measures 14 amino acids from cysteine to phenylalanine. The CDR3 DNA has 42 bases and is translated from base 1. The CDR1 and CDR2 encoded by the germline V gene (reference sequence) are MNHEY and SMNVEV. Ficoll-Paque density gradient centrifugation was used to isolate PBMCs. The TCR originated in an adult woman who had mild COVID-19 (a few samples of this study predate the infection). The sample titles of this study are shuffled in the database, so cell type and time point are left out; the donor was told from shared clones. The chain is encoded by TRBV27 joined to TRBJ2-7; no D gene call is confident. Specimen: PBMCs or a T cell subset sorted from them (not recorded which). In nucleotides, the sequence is TGTGCCAGCAGTTTAAAGGAAAAGTCCTACGAGCAGTACTTC. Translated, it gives CASSLKEKSYEQYF.